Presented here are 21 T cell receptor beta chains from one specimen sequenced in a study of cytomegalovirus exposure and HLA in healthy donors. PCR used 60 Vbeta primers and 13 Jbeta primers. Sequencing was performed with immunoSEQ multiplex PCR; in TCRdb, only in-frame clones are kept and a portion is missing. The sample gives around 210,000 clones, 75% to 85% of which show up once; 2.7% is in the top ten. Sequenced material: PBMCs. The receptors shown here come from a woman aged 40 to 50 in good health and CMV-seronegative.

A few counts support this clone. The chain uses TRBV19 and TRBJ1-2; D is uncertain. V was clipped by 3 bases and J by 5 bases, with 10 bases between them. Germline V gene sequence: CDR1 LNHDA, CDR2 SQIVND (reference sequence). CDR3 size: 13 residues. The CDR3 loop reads CASSIQDSYGYTF. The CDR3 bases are TGTGCCAGTAGTATCCAGGATTCGTATGGCTACACCTTC.

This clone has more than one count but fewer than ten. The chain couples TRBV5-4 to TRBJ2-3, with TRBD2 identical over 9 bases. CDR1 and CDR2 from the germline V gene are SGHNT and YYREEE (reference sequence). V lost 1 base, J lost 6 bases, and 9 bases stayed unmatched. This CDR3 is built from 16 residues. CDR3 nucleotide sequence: TGTGCCAGCAGCTTGTCCTTAGCGGGAGCAACGGATACGCAGTATTTT. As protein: CASSLSLAGATDTQYF.

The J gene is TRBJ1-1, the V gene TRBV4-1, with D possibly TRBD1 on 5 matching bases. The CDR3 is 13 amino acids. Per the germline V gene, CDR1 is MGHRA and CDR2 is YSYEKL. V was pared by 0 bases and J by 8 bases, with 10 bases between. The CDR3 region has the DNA TGCGCCAGCAGCCAAGACAGGCAGGGAGAAGCTTTCTTT. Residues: CASSQDRQGEAFF.

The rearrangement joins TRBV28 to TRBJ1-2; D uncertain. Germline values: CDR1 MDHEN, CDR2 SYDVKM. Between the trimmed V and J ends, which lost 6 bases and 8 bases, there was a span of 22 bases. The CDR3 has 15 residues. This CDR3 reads CASSSGSGEKVGYTF. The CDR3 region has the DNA TGTGCCAGCAGCTCTGGATCCGGAGAGAAAGTGGGCTACACCTTC.

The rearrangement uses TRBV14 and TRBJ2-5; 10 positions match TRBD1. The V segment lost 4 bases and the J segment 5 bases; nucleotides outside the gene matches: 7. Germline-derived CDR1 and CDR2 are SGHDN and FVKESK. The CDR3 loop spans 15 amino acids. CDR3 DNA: TGTGCCAGCAGCCCCACAAGGGGACAGGGGGAGACCCAGTACTTC. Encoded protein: CASSPTRGQGETQYF. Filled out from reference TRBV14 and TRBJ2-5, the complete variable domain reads EAGVTQFPSHSVIEKGQTVTLRCDPISGHDNLYWYRRVMGKEIKFLLHFVKESKQDESGMPNNRFLAERTGGTYSTLKVQPAELEDSGVYFCASSPTRGQGETQYFGPGTRLLVL.

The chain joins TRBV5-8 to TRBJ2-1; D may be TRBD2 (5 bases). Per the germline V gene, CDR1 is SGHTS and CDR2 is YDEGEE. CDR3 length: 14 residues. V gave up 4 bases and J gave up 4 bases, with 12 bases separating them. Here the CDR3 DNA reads TGTGCCAGCAGCGAGACGGGGATTTACAATGAGCAGTTCTTC. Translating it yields CASSETGIYNEQFF.

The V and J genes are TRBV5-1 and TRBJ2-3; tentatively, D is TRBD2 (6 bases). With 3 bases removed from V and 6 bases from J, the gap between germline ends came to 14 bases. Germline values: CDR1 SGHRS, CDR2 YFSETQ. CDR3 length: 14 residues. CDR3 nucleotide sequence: TGCGCCAGCAGCTGGAGGGTAGCTGGGGATACGCAGTATTTT. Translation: CASSWRVAGDTQYF.

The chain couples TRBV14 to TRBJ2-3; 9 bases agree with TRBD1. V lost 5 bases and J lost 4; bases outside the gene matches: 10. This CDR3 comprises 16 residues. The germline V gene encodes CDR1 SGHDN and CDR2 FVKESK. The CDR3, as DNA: TGTGCCAGCAGCACTCGGGACAGGGCGGCGGCAGATACGCAGTATTTT. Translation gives CASSTRDRAAADTQYF.

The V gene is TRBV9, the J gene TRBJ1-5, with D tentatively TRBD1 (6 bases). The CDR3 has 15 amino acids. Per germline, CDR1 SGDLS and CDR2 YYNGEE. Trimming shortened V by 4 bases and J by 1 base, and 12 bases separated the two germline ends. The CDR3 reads CASSQGHTSNQPQHF. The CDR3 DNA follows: TGTGCCAGCAGCCAGGGACACACGAGCAATCAGCCCCAGCATTTT.

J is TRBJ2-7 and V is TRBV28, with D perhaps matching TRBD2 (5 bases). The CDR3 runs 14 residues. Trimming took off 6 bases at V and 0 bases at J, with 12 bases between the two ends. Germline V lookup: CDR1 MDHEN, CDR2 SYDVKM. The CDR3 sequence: CASSHTTTSYEQYF. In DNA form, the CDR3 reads TGTGCCAGCAGCCATACGACTACCTCCTACGAGCAGTACTTC.

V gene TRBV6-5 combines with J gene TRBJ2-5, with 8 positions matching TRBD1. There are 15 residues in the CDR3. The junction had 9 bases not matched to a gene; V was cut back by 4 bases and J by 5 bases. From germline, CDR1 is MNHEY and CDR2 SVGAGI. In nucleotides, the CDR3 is TGTGCCAGCAGTTCTCAGGGGGCGTATTCCGAGACCCAGTACTTC. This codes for CASSSQGAYSETQYF.

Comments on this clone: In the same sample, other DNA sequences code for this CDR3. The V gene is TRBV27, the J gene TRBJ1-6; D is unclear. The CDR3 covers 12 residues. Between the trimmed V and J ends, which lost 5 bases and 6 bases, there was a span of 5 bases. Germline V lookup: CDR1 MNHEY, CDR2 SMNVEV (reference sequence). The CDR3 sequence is CASSLLNSPLHF. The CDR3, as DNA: TGTGCCAGCAGTCTCCTTAATTCACCCCTCCACTTT.

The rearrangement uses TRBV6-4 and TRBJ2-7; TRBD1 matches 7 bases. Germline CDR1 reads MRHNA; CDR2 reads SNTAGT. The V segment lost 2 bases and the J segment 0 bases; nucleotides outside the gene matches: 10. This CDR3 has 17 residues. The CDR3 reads CASSDRASRTGSYEQYF. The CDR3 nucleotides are TGTGCCAGCAGTGACAGGGCTTCCCGGACAGGCTCCTACGAGCAGTACTTC.

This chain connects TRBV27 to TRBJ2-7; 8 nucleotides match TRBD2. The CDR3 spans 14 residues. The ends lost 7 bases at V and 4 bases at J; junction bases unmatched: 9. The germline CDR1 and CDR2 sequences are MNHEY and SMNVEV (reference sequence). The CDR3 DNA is TGTGCCAGCAAAACTCTAGCGGGCCCTTACGAGCAGTACTTC. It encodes CASKTLAGPYEQYF.

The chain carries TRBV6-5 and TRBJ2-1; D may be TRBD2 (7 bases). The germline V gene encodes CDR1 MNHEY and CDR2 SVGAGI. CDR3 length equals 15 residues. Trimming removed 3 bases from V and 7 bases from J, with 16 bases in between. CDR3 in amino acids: CASSYGGGRGNEQFF. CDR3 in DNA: TGTGCCAGCAGTTATGGGGGAGGGAGGGGGAATGAGCAGTTCTTC.

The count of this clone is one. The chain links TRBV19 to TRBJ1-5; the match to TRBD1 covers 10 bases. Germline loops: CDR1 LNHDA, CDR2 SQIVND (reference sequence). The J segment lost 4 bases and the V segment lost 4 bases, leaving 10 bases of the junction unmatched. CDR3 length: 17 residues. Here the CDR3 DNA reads TGTGCCAGTAGTAATATGGACAGGGGGTTGGGGAATCAGCCCCAGCATTTT. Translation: CASSNMDRGLGNQPQHF.

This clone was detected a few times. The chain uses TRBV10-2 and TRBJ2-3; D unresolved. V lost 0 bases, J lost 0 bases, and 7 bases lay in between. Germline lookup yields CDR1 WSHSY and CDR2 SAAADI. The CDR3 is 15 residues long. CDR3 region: CASSESLLSTDTQYF. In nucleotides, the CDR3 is TGCGCCAGCAGTGAGTCCCTCCTTAGCACAGATACGCAGTATTTT.

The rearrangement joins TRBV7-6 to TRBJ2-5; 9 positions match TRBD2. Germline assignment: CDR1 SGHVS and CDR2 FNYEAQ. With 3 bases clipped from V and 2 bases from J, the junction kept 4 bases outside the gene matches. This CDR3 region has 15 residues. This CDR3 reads CASSFRTSAQETQYF. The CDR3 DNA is TGTGCCAGCAGCTTTCGGACTAGCGCACAAGAGACCCAGTACTTC.

As DNA, the CDR3 is TGTGCCAGCGGGCACCACAATGAGCAGTTCTTC. Encoded protein: CASGHHNEQFF. The chain is built from TRBV27 and TRBJ2-1; no firm D call. Between the trimmed V and J ends, which lost 8 bases and 5 bases, there was a span of 7 bases. The CDR3 consists of 11 residues. Looked up from germline, CDR1 is MNHEY and CDR2 is SMNVEV (reference sequence).

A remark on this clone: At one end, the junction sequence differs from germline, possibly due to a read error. This CDR3 reads CANSVRQGIDLPTEAFF. The CDR3 DNA is TGCGCCAACAGCGTACGACAGGGGATTGATCTTCCGACTGAAGCTTTCTTT. V gene TRBV5-1 combines with J gene TRBJ1-1, with TRBD1 matching over 8 bases. CDR3 length: 17 amino acids. Germline CDR1 reads SGHRS; CDR2 reads YFSETQ. The full variable domain, rest sourced from reference TRBV5-1 and TRBJ1-1, is KAGVTQTPRYLIKTRGQQVTLSCSPISGHRSVSWYQQTPGQGLQFLFEYFSETQRNKGNFPGRFSGRQFSNSRSEMNVSTLELGDSALYLCANSVRQGIDLPTEAFFGQGTRLTVV.

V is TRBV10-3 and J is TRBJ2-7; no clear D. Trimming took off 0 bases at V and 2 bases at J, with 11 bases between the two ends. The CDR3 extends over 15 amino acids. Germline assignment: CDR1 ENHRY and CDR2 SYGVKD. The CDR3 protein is CAISESSAATYEQYF. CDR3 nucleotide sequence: TGTGCCATCAGTGAGTCGTCGGCGGCCACCTACGAGCAGTACTTC.